Each of the 22 T cell receptor beta chains below was sequenced from the same sample in a study of T cell repertoires in aging, cancer and after chemotherapy. Multiplex touch-down PCR with TRB-A/B primers amplified rearranged V-D-J TRB sequences. TCRdb recomputed calls from the multiplex PCR reads with MiXCR, one row per CDR3 protein. The sample yields over 1,000 distinct CDR3 sequences, around 30% seen once. Amplification of TCR beta used genomic DNA extracted from peripheral blood. The sample taken for sequencing was blood. These receptors all stem from a human donor with a solid tumor.

By share, this clonotype counts as large (0.1 to 1%). The chain recombines TRBV6-5 with TRBJ2-3; 9 bases are shared with TRBD2. CDR3 length equals 17 residues. After removal of 2 bases from V and 2 bases from J, the junction contained 8 bases not matched to a gene. CDR1 MNHEY and CDR2 SVGAGI come from the germline V gene. The CDR3 nucleotides read TGTGCCAGCAGTTACAGGGGGCTAGCGGGATCCACAGATACGCAGTATTTT. Its protein is CASSYRGLAGSTDTQYF.

This clonotype is large (0.1 to 1%) in the sample. The V gene is TRBV12-3 or TRBV12-4, the J gene TRBJ1-1; D is ambiguous. V lost 1 base and J 1 base, leaving 4 bases between the germline ends. The CDR3 contains 13 residues. The CDR3 nucleotides are TGTGCCAGCAGTTTAGGCAGGAACACTGAAGCTTTCTTT. The encoded protein is CASSLGRNTEAFF.

As regards this clonotype: Since a much larger clone is just one base distant, this may be a read error. The V gene is TRBV6-5, the J gene TRBJ1-1; TRBD1 is a possible D gene (6 bases). Germline CDR1 is MNHEY and CDR2 is SVGAGI. The CDR3 consists of 13 residues. V lost 6 bases, J lost 6 bases, and 14 bases lay in between. CDR3 sequence (DNA): TGTGCCAGCAGAAGACAGGTCTACGCTGAAGCTTTCTTT. This codes for CASRRQVYAEAFF.

V usage is TRBV7-6 and J usage is TRBJ2-1; a weak D match, TRBD1 (5 bases). This CDR3 has 13 amino acids. The germline V gene encodes CDR1 SGHVS and CDR2 FNYEAQ. The V end lost 5 bases, the J end lost 6 bases, and 11 bases lay between the germline ends. In nucleotides, the CDR3 is TGTGCCAGCAGCCTAGACAGTCCCAATGAGCAGTTCTTC. Its protein is CASSLDSPNEQFF.

By sample share, this clonotype is medium-sized. The chain couples TRBV6-1 to TRBJ2-7; tentatively, D is TRBD1 (6 bases). CDR1 and CDR2 (germline): MNHNS, SASEGT. V shed 0 bases and J shed 5 bases, with 17 bases lying between them. The CDR3 contains 16 residues. CDR3 in DNA: TGTGCCAGCAGTGAAGCCCAGGGGCGCAGGAAGGACGAGCAGTACTTC. Encoded protein: CASSEAQGRRKDEQYF.

This clonotype rates as medium-sized. The CDR3 DNA is TGTGCCAGCAGTTACGGCCGATTAGCGGGAGAGTTGGAGACCCAGTACTTC. Residues: CASSYGRLAGELETQYF. The chain recombines TRBV6-6 with TRBJ2-5; 9 bases fit TRBD2. Trimming at V came to 2 bases and at J to 5 bases, leaving 12 bases not matched to a gene. CDR1 is MNHNY, CDR2 SVGAGI, per germline (reference sequence). CDR3 length equals 17 residues.

A word on this clonotype: Possible read error: a much larger clone is one base away. V gene TRBV5-4 combines with J gene TRBJ2-5; maybe TRBD1 (8 bases). The CDR3 totals 16 residues. The V end lost 4 bases, the J end lost 2 bases, and 18 bases lay between the germline ends. The germline gives CDR1 SGHNT, CDR2 YYREEE (reference sequence). CDR3 loop: CASSTWTGRGQETQYF. CDR3 nucleotide sequence: TGTGCCAGCAGCACCTGGACAGGGCGGGGGCAAGAGACCCAGTACTTC.

In its sample, this clonotype was seen a few times. The chain links TRBV27 to TRBJ1-5, with D possibly being TRBD1 (5 bases). V was shortened by 7 bases and J by 0 bases, with 13 bases between the two germline ends. Looked up from germline, CDR1 is MNHEY and CDR2 is SMNVEV (reference sequence). The CDR3 totals 15 residues. The CDR3 reads CASKWGTDSNQPQHF. The DNA of the CDR3 is TGTGCCAGCAAGTGGGGCACCGATAGCAATCAGCCCCAGCATTTT.

Judged by abundance, this clonotype is medium-sized (0.01 to 0.1%). The chain carries TRBV14 and TRBJ1-2; D gene ambiguous. The CDR3 is 15 residues long. V lost 0 bases, J lost 4 bases, and 12 bases lay in between. The V gene's germline CDR1 is SGHDN and CDR2 FVKESK. CDR3 DNA sequence: TGTGCCAGCAGCCAAGATCGGGGAGACGGCTATGGCTACACCTTC. It encodes CASSQDRGDGYGYTF.

By share, this clonotype ranks as large. V gene TRBV15 combines with J gene TRBJ2-7; D not resolved. The V end was cut by 1 base, the J end by 2 bases, with 6 bases between. This CDR3 has 13 amino acids. In germline, CDR1 is LNHNV, CDR2 YYDKDF (reference sequence). The CDR3 loop reads CATSRGSTYEQYF. CDR3 DNA: TGTGCCACCAGCAGAGGCAGTACCTACGAGCAGTACTTC.

This clonotype was recorded a few times. V gene TRBV24-1 combines with J gene TRBJ2-5; either TRBD1 or TRBD2 may supply D (5 bases each). The CDR3 runs 12 residues. Germline-derived CDR1 and CDR2 are KGHDR and SFDVKD. V lost 4 bases, J lost 3 bases, and 5 bases lay in between. This chain's CDR3 is CATSEGEETQYF. CDR3 in DNA: TGTGCCACCAGTGAGGGGGAAGAGACCCAGTACTTC.

By frequency in the sample, this clonotype is large. This chain links TRBV6-5 with TRBJ2-7; D may be TRBD2 (6 bases). The CDR3 is made up of 14 amino acids. V was clipped by 2 bases and J by 5 bases, with 13 bases between them. The germline gives CDR1 MNHEY, CDR2 SVGAGI. As DNA, the CDR3 is TGTGCCAGCAGTTACCGGGGGACCGAGGACGAGCAGTACTTC. Its protein is CASSYRGTEDEQYF.

V usage is TRBV5-1 and J usage is TRBJ2-2; 9 bases fit TRBD1. V was pared by 4 bases and J by 4 bases, with 11 bases of the junction left unmatched. CDR3 length equals 17 residues. CDR1 and CDR2 from the germline V gene are SGHRS and YFSETQ. This chain's CDR3 is CASSQVTGTGTTGELFF. The CDR3 region has the DNA TGCGCCAGCAGCCAGGTCACCGGGACAGGGACCACCGGGGAGCTGTTTTTT.

The CDR3 nucleotides read TGTGCCAGTAGTATAGGGGGAGCGGGAACCGGGGAGCTGTTTTTT. This gives the protein CASSIGGAGTGELFF. The chain joins TRBV19 to TRBJ2-2; 7 nucleotides line up with TRBD2. The germline gives CDR1 LNHDA, CDR2 SQIVND (reference sequence). There are 15 residues in the CDR3. Trimming cost V 1 base and J 5 bases; bases outside gene matches: 4.

The table lists this clonotype with a few counts. The CDR3 nucleotides are TGTGCCAGCAGTTTGGGGGTTCTCTCTGGAAACACCATATATTTT. Residues: CASSLGVLSGNTIYF. This sequence joins TRBV12-3 or TRBV12-4 and TRBJ1-3; a possible D gene is TRBD1 (5 bases). Trimming shortened V by 3 bases and J by 0 bases, and 9 bases separated the two germline ends. The CDR3 is made up of 15 amino acids.

This clonotype appeared a few times. This sequence joins TRBV7-9 and TRBJ1-5; D not certain. Germline V gene data show CDR1 as SEHNR and CDR2 as FQNEAQ (reference sequence). V lost 5 bases to trimming and J lost 4 bases, with 6 bases between them. The CDR3 covers 12 residues. Written as DNA, the CDR3 is TGTGCCAGCAGCGATAGGAATCAGCCCCAGCATTTT. Protein sequence: CASSDRNQPQHF.

In this sample, this clonotype is large. V usage is TRBV29-1 and J usage is TRBJ2-7; tentative D call: TRBD1 (6 bases). The germline V gene encodes CDR1 SQVTM and CDR2 ANQGSEA. Trimming shortened V by 4 bases and J by 7 bases, and 17 bases separated the two germline ends. CDR3 length: 13 residues. CDR3 sequence reads: CSVGKGDTGEQYF. DNA of the CDR3: TGCAGCGTTGGCAAAGGGGACACGGGTGAGCAGTACTTC.

Within the sample, this clonotype is medium-sized. CDR3 nucleotides: TGTGCCAGCAGTTACAAGGGGACGAGCACAGATACGCAGTATTTT. It is translated as CASSYKGTSTDTQYF. J is TRBJ2-3 and V is TRBV6-6, with D perhaps being TRBD1 or TRBD2 (5 bases each). Germline lookup yields CDR1 MNHNY and CDR2 SVGAGI (reference sequence). Trimming stripped 2 bases from V and 0 bases from J, with 9 bases between. The CDR3 covers 15 residues.

In its sample, this clonotype was seen a few times. V and J are TRBV20-1 and TRBJ2-5; D perhaps matches TRBD2 (6 bases). The CDR3 runs to 12 residues. Germline CDR1 DFQATT, CDR2 SNEGSKA (reference sequence). The V and J ends lost 4 bases and 5 bases respectively, with 11 bases between them. The DNA for the CDR3 is TGCAGTGCTAACCCTCGGGGGGAGACCCAGTACTTC. Amino acids: CSANPRGETQYF.

The chain joins TRBV6-1 to TRBJ2-7; TRBD1 matches at 9 bases. Germline V lookup: CDR1 MNHNS, CDR2 SASEGT. The CDR3 sequence is 13 residues long. V lost 6 bases to trimming and J lost 5 bases; unmatched junction nucleotides: 5. The CDR3 sequence is CASSRDREHEQYF. Written as DNA, the CDR3 is TGTGCCAGCAGCAGGGACAGGGAACACGAGCAGTACTTC.

This clonotype is large (0.1 to 1%) by share. This sequence joins TRBV6-1 and TRBJ2-1; D uncertain. This CDR3 contains 13 residues. V lost 4 bases and J 5 bases, leaving 9 bases between the germline ends. The germline V gene encodes CDR1 MNHNS and CDR2 SASEGT. Here the CDR3 reads CASSANSNNEQFF. CDR3 coding DNA: TGTGCCAGCAGTGCGAACTCGAACAATGAGCAGTTCTTC.

In its sample, this clonotype was seen a few times. This chain joins TRBV18 and TRBJ2-2; 15 bases line up with TRBD2. CDR3 length: 18 residues. The ends lost 0 bases at V and 2 bases at J; junction bases unmatched: 1. Germline lookup yields CDR1 KGHSH and CDR2 LQKENI. The CDR3 DNA is TGTGCCAGCTCACCACCGGGACTAGCGGGAGGCAACACCGGGGAGCTGTTTTTT. Encoded protein: CASSPPGLAGGNTGELFF.